A single sample is the source of the 30 T cell receptor beta chains below, sequenced in a study of CD8 T cells in Susac syndrome. With random hexamers, reverse transcription was performed on about 0.5 to 1 ug of RNA. TCRdb analysed the immunoSEQ multiplex PCR reads with MiXCR anew, one entry per CDR3 protein. This table holds around 99,000 distinct CDR3 sequences, less than 97% found once. The sequenced sample was CD4+ T cells from PBMCs. These receptors were collected from a human donor in good health.

This clonotype came up once. V and J are TRBV6-1 and TRBJ2-5; D uncertain. Per the germline V gene, CDR1 is MNHNS and CDR2 is SASEGT. This CDR3 is built from 14 residues. The V gene lost 2 bases and the J gene lost 1 base, with 8 bases spanning the gap. The CDR3 spells CASSEWVGQETQYF. The CDR3 DNA reads TGTGCCAGCAGTGAATGGGTGGGCCAAGAGACCCAGTACTTC.

This chain joins TRBV6-2 or TRBV6-3 and TRBJ2-7; TRBD2 is a possible D gene (6 bases). The CDR3 covers 15 residues. Trimming removed 5 bases from V and 0 bases from J, with 14 bases in between. CDR1 is MNHEY and CDR2 is SVGEGT in the germline V gene. As DNA, the CDR3 is TGTGCCAGCAGTCGCGCGGGGTCTAGCTCCTACGAGCAGTACTTC. Translation: CASSRAGSSSYEQYF.

This rearrangement joins TRBV5-8 to TRBJ2-7; D could derive from TRBD1 or TRBD2 (5 bases each). Per the germline V gene, CDR1 is SGHTS and CDR2 is YDEGEE. This CDR3 contains 14 residues. V lost 1 base and J lost 4, with 12 bases in between. The CDR3: CASSLLQGRYEQYF. The CDR3 DNA reads as TGTGCCAGCAGCTTGTTGCAGGGACGGTACGAGCAGTACTTC.

The chain employs TRBV29-1 and TRBJ1-1, with D tentatively TRBD1 (5 bases). Germline V lookup: CDR1 SQVTM, CDR2 ANQGSEA. V was cut by 6 bases and J by 0 bases, with 11 bases left in between. The length of the CDR3 is 13 residues. The CDR3 bases are TGCAGCGTACTTGACAGTATGAACACTGAAGCTTTCTTT. The encoded protein is CSVLDSMNTEAFF.

The chain uses TRBV30 and TRBJ1-1; D is undetermined. Germline CDR1 GTSNPN, CDR2 SVGIG (reference sequence). The V end was cut by 4 bases, the J end by 2 bases, with 11 bases between. This CDR3 spans 13 amino acids. The CDR3: CAWTGVGNTEAFF. DNA for the CDR3: TGTGCCTGGACCGGGGTGGGTAACACTGAAGCTTTCTTT.

The chain has TRBV5-3 and TRBJ2-2; possibly TRBD1 or TRBD2 for D (5 bases each). TRBV5-3 is designated an ORF whose function remains uncertain. The CDR3 runs to 16 residues. Trimming cost V 4 bases and J 3 bases, with 16 bases left between them. The DNA for the CDR3 is TGTGCCAGAAGCCCCCGGGACGGATTCTACACCGGGGAGCTGTTTTTT. Encoded protein: CARSPRDGFYTGELFF.

The CDR3 sequence: CASSQVRREENTGELFF. The CDR3 DNA is TGCGCCAGCAGCCAAGTCAGGAGGGAAGAGAACACCGGGGAGCTGTTTTTT. The chain is built from TRBV4-1 and TRBJ2-2; a possible D gene is TRBD2 (6 bases). Germline V lookup: CDR1 MGHRA, CDR2 YSYEKL. Deletions cut 1 base from V and 1 base from J, with 13 bases between. This CDR3 region has 17 residues.

The genes are TRBV29-1 and TRBJ2-7, with 11 positions matching TRBD2. The junction had 9 bases not matched to a gene; V was cut back by 7 bases and J by 1 base. Germline values: CDR1 SQVTM, CDR2 ANQGSEA. The CDR3 is made up of 15 amino acids. CDR3 coding DNA: TGCAGCGCCTCCGGGACTAGCGGCTTATCCTACGAGCAGTACTTC. It specifies CSASGTSGLSYEQYF.

J is TRBJ1-6 and V is TRBV30; perhaps TRBD1 as D (6 bases). V was shortened by 4 bases and J by 7 bases, with 11 bases between the two germline ends. The CDR3 is 13 amino acids. CDR1 is GTSNPN and CDR2 is SVGIG in the germline V gene (reference sequence). In DNA form, the CDR3 reads TGTGCCTGGACCGGGACAACAAATTCACCCCTCCACTTT. This codes for CAWTGTTNSPLHF.

The chain combines TRBV12-3 or TRBV12-4 with TRBJ1-5; tentative D call: TRBD1 (6 bases). The V end lost 4 bases, the J end lost 0 bases, and 13 bases lay between the germline ends. The CDR3 has 16 residues. The CDR3 sequence is CASSWQGTNSNQPQHF. The CDR3 DNA is TGTGCCAGCAGTTGGCAGGGGACAAATAGCAATCAGCCCCAGCATTTT.

This CDR3 reads CSARLAGWETQYF. CDR3 sequence (DNA): TGCAGTGCGAGACTAGCGGGGTGGGAGACCCAGTACTTC. This rearrangement joins TRBV20-1 to TRBJ2-5; 11 bases map to TRBD2. Trimming cost V 6 bases and J 5 bases; bases outside gene matches: 5. Per germline, CDR1 DFQATT and CDR2 SNEGSKA (reference sequence). The CDR3 sequence is 13 residues long.

This clonotype was recorded only once. The chain links TRBV7-2 to TRBJ1-1; D gene ambiguous. The CDR3 has 13 amino acids. Per the germline V gene, CDR1 is SGHTA and CDR2 is FQGNSA. Trimming pared 7 bases from V and 4 bases from J, leaving 13 bases between. The CDR3 coding sequence is TGTGCCAGCACCGTATTTGGAGGCACTGAAGCTTTCTTT. As protein: CASTVFGGTEAFF.

The V and J genes are TRBV3-1 and TRBJ2-2, with D possibly TRBD2 on 5 matching bases. The CDR3 has 19 amino acids. Trimming shortened V by 6 bases and J by 2 bases, and 25 bases separated the two germline ends. Germline assignment: CDR1 LGHDT and CDR2 YNNKEL (reference sequence). The CDR3 sequence: CASSPPMRLSRLNTGELFF. In nucleotides, the CDR3 is TGTGCCAGCAGTCCTCCCATGAGGTTGTCCCGACTAAACACCGGGGAGCTGTTTTTT.

The chain employs TRBV6-2 or TRBV6-3 and TRBJ1-5; TRBD1 might be the D (6 bases). V was pared by 8 bases and J by 9 bases, with 17 bases between. CDR1 and CDR2 (germline): MNHEY, SVGEGT. The CDR3 runs to 13 residues. The CDR3 sequence: CASGETGGLPQHF. CDR3 DNA: TGTGCCAGCGGAGAGACAGGAGGTCTGCCCCAGCATTTT.

This clonotype appeared a single time. This chain joins TRBV7-2 and TRBJ2-7; 11 nucleotides align to TRBD2. V shed 6 bases, J shed 0 bases, and the junction held 4 bases outside the gene matches. The CDR3 length is 15 residues. The germline CDR1 and CDR2 sequences are SGHTA and FQGNSA. For the CDR3, the DNA is TGTGCCAGCAGTTTTAGCGGGAGGGGCTCCTACGAGCAGTACTTC. This codes for CASSFSGRGSYEQYF.

The table lists this clonotype with a count of one. The genes are TRBV28 and TRBJ1-5, with 8 bases lining up with TRBD1. V dropped 6 bases and J dropped 4; count of bases not matched to a gene: 5. This CDR3 has 14 amino acids. From germline, CDR1 is MDHEN and CDR2 SYDVKM. The DNA of the CDR3 is TGTGCCAGCAGCTGGACAGGGAAAAATCAGCCCCAGCATTTT. The encoded protein is CASSWTGKNQPQHF. The full variable domain, completed using reference TRBV28 and TRBJ1-5, is DVKVTQSSRYLVKRTGEKVFLECVQDMDHENMFWYRQDPGLGLRLIYFSYDVKMKEKGDIPEGYSVSREKKERFSLILESASTNQTSMYLCASSWTGKNQPQHFGDGTRLSIL.

This clonotype was recorded only once. The chain has TRBV3-1 and TRBJ1-1; perhaps TRBD1 as D (5 bases). Looked up from germline, CDR1 is LGHDT and CDR2 is YNNKEL (reference sequence). The length of the CDR3 is 14 residues. V was pared by 0 bases and J by 11 bases, with 16 bases between. The CDR3 here is CASSQDNGARWAFF. The CDR3, as DNA: TGTGCCAGCAGCCAAGATAATGGGGCAAGGTGGGCTTTCTTT.

V is TRBV14 and J is TRBJ2-1, with D unresolved. The V gene's germline CDR1 is SGHDN and CDR2 FVKESK. V was pared by 0 bases and J by 4 bases, with 7 bases between. The CDR3 runs 14 residues. The chain's CDR3 is CASSQEPVYNEQFF. In DNA, the CDR3 is TGTGCCAGCAGCCAAGAGCCAGTATACAATGAGCAGTTCTTC.

The gene calls are TRBV27 and TRBJ2-7; either TRBD1 or TRBD2 may fit D (5 bases each). The germline CDR1 and CDR2 sequences are MNHEY and SMNVEV (reference sequence). The CDR3 has 15 amino acids. The ends were cut back, 6 bases at V and 8 bases at J, with 23 bases in the middle. DNA for the CDR3: TGTGCCAGCAGCCGACCCGGGACCTTGGTGTATCAGCAGTACTTC. It is translated as CASSRPGTLVYQQYF.

The chain employs TRBV12-3 or TRBV12-4 and TRBJ2-5; D not certain. The CDR3 covers 12 residues. The V end was cut by 1 base, the J end by 5 bases, with 5 bases between. CDR3 DNA: TGTGCCAGCAGTTTAGTTCAGGAGACCCAGTACTTC. It specifies CASSLVQETQYF.

The rearrangement uses TRBV23-1 and TRBJ2-5; D gene ambiguous. TRBV23-1 is reported as an ORF; its role is uncertain. V dropped 5 bases and J dropped 4 bases, with 20 bases sitting between them. The CDR3 has 16 amino acids. The CDR3 nucleotides read TGCGCCAGCAGTAAAACCTTAGTAGGGAAATTAGAGACCCAGTACTTC. As protein: CASSKTLVGKLETQYF.

The chain is built from TRBV3-1 and TRBJ1-2; D not certain. This CDR3 contains 13 residues. Trimming left V 8 bases short and J 1 base short, with 11 bases between. CDR1 is LGHDT, CDR2 YNNKEL, per germline (reference sequence). The CDR3 loop is CASVSAGNYGYTF. Written as DNA, the CDR3 is TGTGCCAGCGTCTCCGCGGGTAACTATGGCTACACCTTC.

J is TRBJ1-2 and V is TRBV19; D possibly corresponds to TRBD1 (5 bases). Germline V gene lookup returns CDR1 LNHDA and CDR2 SQIVND (reference sequence). Trimming pared 1 base from V and 1 base from J, leaving 10 bases between. The CDR3 is 15 residues long. The DNA of the CDR3 is TGTGCCAGTAGTATAGGGGGGACCGTTAACTATGGCTACACCTTC. Translating it yields CASSIGGTVNYGYTF.

The table lists this clonotype with a count of one. The CDR3 here is CSVEDTTGGTDTQYF. CDR3 coding DNA: TGCAGCGTTGAAGATACGACAGGGGGGACAGATACGCAGTATTTT. The genes are TRBV29-1 and TRBJ2-3, with 9 bases fitting TRBD1. CDR1 SQVTM and CDR2 ANQGSEA come from the germline V gene. The CDR3 is 15 amino acids. V trimming: 0 bases; J trimming: 3 bases; junction bases outside the gene matches: 4.

V gene TRBV28 combines with J gene TRBJ2-1, with 8 bases that match TRBD2. V gave up 10 bases and J gave up 2 bases; unmatched junction bases: 4. Germline V CDR1 and CDR2: MDHEN, SYDVKM. This CDR3 has 13 amino acids. The CDR3 sequence: CATKAGAYNEQFF. The CDR3 DNA reads as TGTGCCACCAAAGCGGGAGCCTACAATGAGCAGTTCTTC.

The rearrangement joins TRBV6-5 to TRBJ1-3, with D possibly TRBD1 on 6 matching bases. The CDR3 sequence is 13 residues long. V lost 6 bases and J lost 4, with 10 bases in between. Looked up from germline, CDR1 is MNHEY and CDR2 is SVGAGI. The CDR3 coding sequence is TGTGCCAGCAGCCACAGGGACGGAAACACCATATATTTT. Its translation: CASSHRDGNTIYF.

This chain connects TRBV7-9 to TRBJ2-7, with 7 positions matching TRBD1. The V and J ends lost 6 bases and 3 bases, in that order; junction bases with no gene match: 11. Germline CDR1 is SEHNR and CDR2 is FQNEAQ (reference sequence). The CDR3 covers 15 residues. The CDR3 region has the DNA TGTGCCAGCAGGAAAACAGGGGATATAGGCTACGAGCAGTACTTC. This translates into CASRKTGDIGYEQYF.

The chain combines TRBV20-1 with TRBJ2-7; TRBD2 agrees at 7 bases. From germline, CDR1 is DFQATT and CDR2 SNEGSKA (reference sequence). V shed 0 bases, J shed 2 bases, and the junction held 4 bases outside the gene matches. The CDR3 is made up of 14 amino acids. The CDR3 DNA sequence: TGCAGTGCTAGAGACGAACGGGGGGCCTACGAGCAGTACTTC. Amino acid sequence: CSARDERGAYEQYF.

The chain couples TRBV18 to TRBJ2-3; D is uncertain. V lost 2 bases, J lost 4 bases, and 19 bases lay in between. In germline, CDR1 is KGHSH, CDR2 LQKENI. The CDR3 is made up of 17 amino acids. The CDR3 is CASSPSITDAWPDTQYF. The CDR3 DNA follows: TGTGCCAGCTCACCATCGATCACGGACGCTTGGCCAGATACGCAGTATTTT.

The genes are TRBV3-1 and TRBJ2-3; tentative D call: TRBD2 (6 bases). The CDR3 has 13 amino acids. V was trimmed by 6 bases and J by 9 bases, leaving 16 bases between them. Germline assignment: CDR1 LGHDT and CDR2 YNNKEL (reference sequence). The CDR3, as DNA: TGTGCCAGCAGTTTGGGGGAGGAAGCGACGCAGTATTTT. Protein sequence: CASSLGEEATQYF.